These T cell receptor beta chains were read from a single sample in a study of cytomegalovirus exposure and HLA in healthy donors. Clones were sequenced by immunoSEQ multiplex PCR, and TCRdb holds only the in-frame ones, with some missing. The table records tens of thousands of clones, 79% of them present only once. The sample taken for sequencing was PBMCs. The receptor source for this set is a woman aged 40 to 49 in good health and CMV-seropositive. CDR3s include the opening cysteine and the closing phenylalanine or tryptophan. A D gene is named only where the DNA matches it firmly. Expanded clones are given a class, and other clones once, few, many or no size at all.

TRBV27	TRBD2	TRBJ2-1	-	TGTGCCAGCGTGGGTCTAGCGGGGACCTCAAGCTCCTACAATGAGCAGTTCTTC	CASVGLAGTSSSYNEQFF
TRBV5-5	TRBD2	TRBJ2-1	-	TGTGCCAGCAGCCGACTAGCGGGAGTGGGAAATGAGCAGTTCTTC	CASSRLAGVGNEQFF
TRBV30	TRBD1	TRBJ2-1	-	TGTGCCTGGAGTGGACCGGGACAGGGAGCATGGAATGAGCAGTTCTTC	CAWSGPGQGAWNEQFF
TRBV5-8	TRBD1	TRBJ1-2	few	TGTGCCAGCAGTTTGACAGGGCATGGCTACACCTTC	CASSLTGHGYTF
TRBV6-1	-	TRBJ1-1	-	TGTGCCAGCAGTTGGACGGGGGTTAGGACTGAAGCTTTCTTT	CASSWTGVRTEAFF
TRBV19	-	TRBJ1-5	-	TGTGCCAGTACCCGTGGGGGGGGCGGGAGCAATCAGCCCCAGCATTTT	CASTRGGGGSNQPQHF
TRBV30	-	TRBJ1-1	-	TGTGCCTGGAGTTGGGACTTGGGCAGGCGACCCAGGAACACTGAAGCTTTCTTT	CAWSWDLGRRPRNTEAFF
TRBV7-9	TRBD1	TRBJ1-2	-	TGTGCCAGCAGCTTAGGGGGACAGGGGAACTATGGCTACACCTTC	CASSLGGQGNYGYTF
TRBV2	TRBD1	TRBJ1-5	few	TGTGCCAGCACCCCGGGACAGGGGAGCAATCAGCCCCAGCATTTT	CASTPGQGSNQPQHF
TRBV28	TRBD1	TRBJ2-4	once	TGTGCCAGCAGTTCTCCTGGGACAGGGAACATTCAGTACTTC	CASSSPGTGNIQYF